These 5 T cell receptor beta chains came from one sample sequenced in a study of vaccination effects on CD4 cells after COVID-19. Measured with immunoSEQ multiplex PCR; TCRdb has only the in-frame clones, and not every one. The sample contains tens of thousands of clones, approximately 82% of which appear only once. Their recognized antigens are unknown. Upon completion of about eleven days in culture, CD4+ T cells were isolated. This person's SARS-CoV-2 infection, confirmed by PCR, occurred between March and December 2020. Participants were given two doses of BNT162b2 or mRNA-1273 vaccine. The source was CD4+ T cells from PBMCs cultured without peptide, collected after COVID-19 vaccination. Source of these receptors: a human donor who had a prior SARS-CoV-2 infection.

This chain links TRBV5-6 with TRBJ1-1, with D possibly TRBD1 on 6 matching bases. Between the trimmed V and J ends, which lost 4 bases and 0 bases, there was a span of 16 bases. In germline, CDR1 is SGHDT, CDR2 YYEEEE. The CDR3 consists of 16 residues. DNA for the CDR3: TGTGCCAGCAGCATTGAACAGGGTAGAATGAACACTGAAGCTTTCTTT. This gives the protein CASSIEQGRMNTEAFF.

This clone has a handful of counts. One end of the junction fails to match germline, which may point to a read error. The rearrangement uses TRBV7-7 and TRBJ2-5; D is undetermined. Germline V gene data show CDR1 as SSHAT and CDR2 as FNYEAQ (reference sequence). CDR3 size: 13 residues. The CDR3 DNA is TGTGCTAGCAGCTTAGGTTGGCAAGAGACCCAGTACTTC. It yields the protein CASSLGWQETQYF.

The chain employs TRBV18 and TRBJ2-7; 13 bases are shared with TRBD2. This CDR3 region has 16 residues. With 6 bases clipped from V and 6 bases from J, the junction kept 11 bases outside the gene matches. CDR1 and CDR2 (germline): KGHSH, LQKENI. In DNA form, the CDR3 reads TGTGCCAGCTCGCCCGGACTAGCGGGAGCTAAGTCCGAGCAGTACTTC. This translates into CASSPGLAGAKSEQYF.

This clone was seen only once. The chain joins TRBV4-2 to TRBJ2-1; D tentatively fits TRBD1 or TRBD2 (6 bases each). Trimming shortened V by 0 bases and J by 1 base, and 28 bases separated the two germline ends. The V gene's germline CDR1 is LGHNA and CDR2 YNFKEQ. This CDR3 is built from 22 residues. The CDR3 coding sequence is TGTGCCAGCAGCCAAGAGGGGGGAATTGGCGACGGGGGCTCTTGGTCCTACAATGAGCAGTTCTTC. As protein: CASSQEGGIGDGGSWSYNEQFF.

J is TRBJ2-2 and V is TRBV7-9; TRBD1 might be the D (5 bases). Trimming left V 1 base short and J 0 bases short, with 15 bases between. The germline gives CDR1 SEHNR, CDR2 FQNEAQ (reference sequence). This CDR3 is built from 18 residues. Here the CDR3 DNA reads TGTGCCAGCAGCTTAGGTCGCATGTCCAGGGCGAACACCGGGGAGCTGTTTTTT. Residues: CASSLGRMSRANTGELFF.